This T cell receptor beta chain was identified during a study of patients and donors after allogeneic stem cell transplantation. V trimming: 5 bases; J trimming: 6 bases; junction bases outside the gene matches: 10. Per the germline V gene, CDR1 is SGHRS and CDR2 is YFSETQ. The length of the CDR3 is 15 residues. TCRdb itself ran the RT-PCR reads through MiXCR, one entry per CDR3 protein. This table has around 1,700 distinct CDR3 sequences, 3.7% appearing once. This TCR was sampled from a human donor who was either an allogeneic HSCT recipient or a stem cell or donor lymphocyte infusion donor (not recorded which). It is not recorded whose cells these are; they may come from a transplant donor. This chain joins TRBV5-1 and TRBJ2-3; 9 nucleotides agree with TRBD2. Input material: blood, either unsorted or a sorted T cell fraction (not recorded which). CDR3 amino acids: CASRERLAGLDTQYF. In DNA, the CDR3 is TGCGCCAGCAGAGAGAGGCTAGCGGGGCTCGATACGCAGTATTTT.